This T cell receptor (beta chain) was identified during a study of shared clonotypes between healthy human individuals. Generated by immunoSEQ multiplex PCR, the TCRdb table keeps only in-frame clones and is missing some. The sample lists 1,400,000 or so clones; 98% were seen once. Regarding the study as a whole: On the whole, naive subsets had larger estimated richness than memory subsets had.

With respect to this clone: Antigen unknown.

V lost 0 bases to trimming and J lost 3 bases, with 7 bases between them. Per germline, CDR1 SGHNT and CDR2 YYREEE (reference sequence). The CDR3 is 13 residues long. Adult donors, all healthy and HIV-negative, had no recent acute infections or vaccinations. The sample was naive CD4+ T cells sorted from blood. Subset given: CD45RA+ positively selected. The chain carries TRBV5-4 and TRBJ2-7; tentative D call: TRBD1 (6 bases). This receptor was obtained from a man younger than 40 in good health. This CDR3 is CASSLAQGYEQYF. The CDR3, as DNA: TGTGCCAGCAGCTTGGCACAGGGCTACGAGCAGTACTTC. Looking up the rest from reference TRBV5-4 and TRBJ2-7 gives the full variable domain: ETGVTQSPTHLIKTRGQQVTLRCSSQSGHNTVSWYQQALGQGPQFIFQYYREEENGRGNFPPRFSGLQFPNYSSELNVNALELDDSALYLCASSLAQGYEQYFGPGTRLTVT.